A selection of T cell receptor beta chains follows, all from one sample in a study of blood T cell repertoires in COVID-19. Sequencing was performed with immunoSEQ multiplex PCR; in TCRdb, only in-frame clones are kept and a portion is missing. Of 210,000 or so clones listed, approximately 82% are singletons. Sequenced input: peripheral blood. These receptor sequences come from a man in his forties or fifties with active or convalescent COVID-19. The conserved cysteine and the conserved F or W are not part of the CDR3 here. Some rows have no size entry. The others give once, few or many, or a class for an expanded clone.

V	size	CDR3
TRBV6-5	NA	ASSLQGNTGELF
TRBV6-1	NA	ASSEVWGLDTQY
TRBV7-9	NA	ASSPGTGAYGYT
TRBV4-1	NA	ASSRTGTGVSSPLH
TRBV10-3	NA	AISESGTGAYEQY
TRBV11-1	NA	ASSFGQGGEKLF
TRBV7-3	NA	ASSFGQGGYNEQF
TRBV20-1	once	SASHSQNNYGYT
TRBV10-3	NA	AITTNTLITGNTEAF
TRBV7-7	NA	ASSNGLAGYNEQF
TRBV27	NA	ASSLYSGGDTDTQY
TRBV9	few	ASSEGAEQY
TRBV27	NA	ASRPHEEGYGYT
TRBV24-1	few	ATSGTRGSAEAF
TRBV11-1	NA	ASSFRRGLGQETQY
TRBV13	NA	ASSGSRGSGTGNEQF
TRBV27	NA	ASSWDRPGSTNEKLF
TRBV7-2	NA	ASSLGRWARGKDTGELF
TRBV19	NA	ASSIAGTAGEQF
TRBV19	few	ASSRDRTGVEETQY
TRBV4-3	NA	ASSRTGGYGYT
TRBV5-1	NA	ASSLPGGKDTQY
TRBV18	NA	ASSPTRQQETQY
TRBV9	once	ASSETSGGYNEQF
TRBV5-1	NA	ASSLSGTGSDTQY
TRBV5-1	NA	ASSPGGSYEQY
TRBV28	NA	ASSRGGGSNQPQH
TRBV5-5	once	ASSLGDRRNTEAF
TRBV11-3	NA	ASSAGDFKSYEQY
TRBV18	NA	ASSPLGGDGYT
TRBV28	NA	ASTSGGSHGELF
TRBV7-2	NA	ASSAGVGFRAQQF
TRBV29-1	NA	SVDGVGTGGPEQF
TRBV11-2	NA	ASSQNEKLF
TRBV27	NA	ASGYFAGNTEAF
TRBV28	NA	ASSPDRYGYT
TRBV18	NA	ASSPNRGQPQH
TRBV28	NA	ASRTRVGNQPQH
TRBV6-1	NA	ASSEVRRGSQPQH
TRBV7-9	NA	ASSSGLPATQKQF
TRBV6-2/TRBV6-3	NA	ASSYRDRVSGANVLT
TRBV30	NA	AWSVAGMLSGANVLT
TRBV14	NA	ASSHGETQY
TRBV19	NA	ASSMRRRRTDTQY
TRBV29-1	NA	SVDQGVSGTQY
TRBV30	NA	AWSLRDRVNSPLH
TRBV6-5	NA	VSARDNYGYT
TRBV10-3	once	AISELQGTVRGYEQY
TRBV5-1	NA	ASSSQGQGAGETQY
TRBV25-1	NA	ASMPQGNNQPQH
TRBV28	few	ARGRGYT
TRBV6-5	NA	ASSRDRVGGEKLF
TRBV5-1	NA	ASSQGRGGTDTQY
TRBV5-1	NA	ASSQADTQY
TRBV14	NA	ASSQDWSRRETYNEQF
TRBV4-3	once	ASSPSLGELF
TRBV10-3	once	AISETRGHNYGYT